The 14 T cell receptor beta chains below come from one sample, sequenced in a study of T cell changes during pregnancy in multiple sclerosis. Method: immunoSEQ multiplex PCR; TCRdb's copy keeps in-frame clones and lacks some. The table records more than 90,000 clones, more than 90% of them present only once. Sequences were derived from peripheral blood, sampled in the second trimester of pregnancy. These receptor sequences come from a female donor with multiple sclerosis, enrolled in a pregnancy study.

J is TRBJ2-7 and V is TRBV4-3; TRBD2 agrees at 9 bases. Germline V gene data show CDR1 as LGHNA and CDR2 as YSLEER. With 4 bases clipped from V and 2 bases from J, the junction kept 6 bases outside the gene matches. This CDR3 spans 15 amino acids. CDR3 sequence reads: CASSPSTSGTYEQYF. The DNA of the CDR3 is TGCGCCAGCAGCCCGTCGACTAGCGGAACCTACGAGCAGTACTTC.

The rearrangement joins TRBV28 to TRBJ2-7; tentative D call: TRBD2 (5 bases). This CDR3 is built from 15 residues. Trimming took 7 bases from V and 4 from J, leaving 20 bases between them. Germline values: CDR1 MDHEN, CDR2 SYDVKM. CDR3 bases: TGTGCCAGCACCTCAATTTTCGGAGGAGAATACGAGCAGTACTTC. It yields the protein CASTSIFGGEYEQYF. Complete variable domain (other parts from reference TRBV28 and TRBJ2-7): DVKVTQSSRYLVKRTGEKVFLECVQDMDHENMFWYRQDPGLGLRLIYFSYDVKMKEKGDIPEGYSVSREKKERFSLILESASTNQTSMYLCASTSIFGGEYEQYFGPGTRLTVT.

V is TRBV19 and J is TRBJ1-1, with D unresolved. Germline loops: CDR1 LNHDA, CDR2 SQIVND (reference sequence). Trimming left V 4 bases short and J 1 base short, with 7 bases between. The length of the CDR3 is 13 residues. The CDR3 bases are TGTGCCAGTAGTAATACAAGGAACACTGAAGCTTTCTTT. As protein: CASSNTRNTEAFF.

The V and J genes are TRBV19 and TRBJ2-1, with 7 bases fitting TRBD2. The CDR3 is 13 amino acids. The germline V gene has CDR1 LNHDA and CDR2 SQIVND (reference sequence). The junction had 10 bases not matched to a gene; V was cut back by 10 bases and J by 7 bases. The CDR3 DNA reads as TGTGCCACTTCGGTGGTAGCGGGTAATGAGCAGTTCTTC. This sequence encodes CATSVVAGNEQFF.

V gene TRBV19 combines with J gene TRBJ2-1; the D gene is possibly TRBD1 (6 bases). The V end was cut by 1 base, the J end by 9 bases, with 7 bases between. The germline CDR1 and CDR2 sequences are LNHDA and SQIVND (reference sequence). The CDR3 runs 12 residues. In DNA form, the CDR3 reads TGTGCCAGTAGTATAGCAGGGGCTGAGCAGTTCTTC. Amino acid sequence: CASSIAGAEQFF. Based on the CDR3 plus reference TRBV19 and TRBJ2-1, the full variable domain is DGGITQSPKYLFRKEGQNVTLSCEQNLNHDAMYWYRQDPGQGLRLIYYSQIVNDFQKGDIAEGYSVSREKKESFPLTVTSAQKNPTAFYLCASSIAGAEQFFGPGTRLTVL.

The chain joins TRBV29-1 to TRBJ2-7; perhaps TRBD1 as D (6 bases). The CDR3 has 14 residues. Trimming pared 0 bases from V and 5 bases from J, leaving 14 bases between. Germline V gene data show CDR1 as SQVTM and CDR2 as ANQGSEA. CDR3 sequence reads: CSVEEGGTWNEQYF. In DNA, the CDR3 is TGCAGCGTTGAAGAAGGGGGTACATGGAACGAGCAGTACTTC.

Notes on this clone: At one end the junction does not follow the germline gene, possibly because of a read error. The gene calls are TRBV29-1 and TRBJ2-2, with D tentatively TRBD2 (5 bases). CDR1 and CDR2 (germline): SQVTM, ANQGSEA. This CDR3 has 15 residues. CDR3 sequence (DNA): TGCAGCGTTGATTCTCTGCTCCGAGAACACCGGGGAGCTGTTTTT. Its protein is CSVDSLLREHRGAVF.

The chain employs TRBV19 and TRBJ1-1; TRBD1 might be the D (5 bases). Trimming took off 3 bases at V and 4 bases at J, with 12 bases between the two ends. The CDR3 extends over 14 amino acids. The germline gives CDR1 LNHDA, CDR2 SQIVND (reference sequence). The CDR3 sequence: CASSIDSRGTEAFF. Written as DNA, the CDR3 is TGTGCCAGTAGTATCGACAGCCGTGGCACTGAAGCTTTCTTT.

The V and J genes are TRBV4-1 and TRBJ2-2; D may be TRBD1 (5 bases). Trimming shortened V by 2 bases and J by 2 bases, and 9 bases separated the two germline ends. Germline assignment: CDR1 MGHRA and CDR2 YSYEKL. The CDR3 spans 15 residues. In DNA, the CDR3 is TGCGCCAGCAGCCAATTTGGGGCTAACACCGGGGAGCTGTTTTTT. It codes for CASSQFGANTGELFF.

The chain joins TRBV6-1 to TRBJ2-2; 9 bases agree with TRBD1. The CDR3 has 15 amino acids. Germline loops: CDR1 MNHNS, CDR2 SASEGT. V was clipped by 6 bases and J by 5 bases; unmatched bases: 7. The CDR3 reads CASREGQGFTGELFF. The CDR3 DNA reads TGTGCCAGCAGGGAGGGACAGGGATTTACCGGGGAGCTGTTTTTT.

J is TRBJ2-3 and V is TRBV6-1; 7 bases fit TRBD1. V shed 1 base, J shed 3 bases, and the junction held 4 bases outside the gene matches. The germline gives CDR1 MNHNS, CDR2 SASEGT. This CDR3 is 15 amino acids long. Here the CDR3 reads CASSEGVTGTDTQYF. The CDR3 DNA reads TGTGCCAGCAGTGAAGGTGTGACAGGGACAGATACGCAGTATTTT.

The V gene is TRBV7-2, the J gene TRBJ2-5, with 13 bases that match TRBD2. This CDR3 is built from 17 residues. V gave up 4 bases and J gave up 4 bases; unmatched junction bases: 9. Germline V gene lookup returns CDR1 SGHTA and CDR2 FQGNSA. For the CDR3, the DNA is TGTGCCAGCAGCTCAACACTAGCGGGAGGGCCAGGAGAGACCCAGTACTTC. This sequence encodes CASSSTLAGGPGETQYF.

This clone was observed a handful of times. At one end, the junction sequence differs from germline, possibly due to a read error. The chain carries TRBV7-9 and TRBJ2-1; TRBD1 aligns across 9 bases. This CDR3 contains 16 residues. CDR1 and CDR2 (germline): SEHNR, FQNEAQ (reference sequence). The CDR3 DNA reads TGTGCCAGCAGCTTAACCGGGACAGGGTATTACAGTGAGCAGTTCTTC. Translating gives CASSLTGTGYYSEQFF.

The rearrangement uses TRBV5-6 and TRBJ2-7, with 11 bases lining up with TRBD2. Germline CDR1 reads SGHDT; CDR2 reads YYEEEE. The CDR3 is made up of 17 amino acids. J gave up 3 bases and V 5 bases, and 13 bases lay outside the gene matches. CDR3 sequence (DNA): TGTGCCAGCAGACCGGGAACCTCGGGACTAGCGGACTACGAGCAGTACTTC. Its protein product is CASRPGTSGLADYEQYF.